This note documents a single TCR beta chain sequence. Its specific antigen is unknown. Qualities for individual bases were not recorded, and no much larger clone is one base off. The sample is drawn from a study of CD8+ T cells in alopecia areata listed by TCRdb under 2018. For context, the study as a whole: Treated patients were enrolled in an open-label pilot trial of oral tofacitinib at 5 to 10 mg twice daily for moderate-to-severe alopecia areata. Biopsies were taken from tofacitinib-treated patients at baseline and at 4 and 24 weeks of treatment, and a later scalp biopsy was taken in several of the tofacitinib-treated patients. Scalp clonality was compared among normal scalp (n=4), patchy alopecia areata scalp (n=8), and alopecia totalis/universalis scalp (n=8). immunoSEQ multiplex PCR using 35 Vbeta forward primers and 13 Jbeta reverse primers was used to amplify TCRbeta CDR3 regions. Disease severity in treated patients was measured with the SALT score, which quantifies the percentage of affected scalp surface area. RNA was obtained with the PAXgene miRNA kit for fixed scalp, the miRNeasy kit for PBMCs, and the RNeasy kit for mouse skin. In both human patients and the C3H/HeJ mouse model, the study applied high-throughput TCRbeta sequencing to look at T cell clonal expansion in alopecia areata. Patients stayed on tofacitinib for 6 to 18 months and then had 6 months of follow-up off drug so that delayed response and recurrence could be assessed. Scalp tissue and sorted CD4+ and CD8+ peripheral blood T cells from patchy and totalis/universalis alopecia areata patients and from healthy controls were covered by human TCRbeta sequencing.

The label giving this sample's time point can be read as: 20 to 30 weeks on oral tofacitinib. What this sample's treatment or condition label stands for: oral pan-JAK inhibitor, 5-10 mg twice daily. Peripheral blood and lesional scalp punch biopsies were obtained from patients with alopecia areata. PBMCs were isolated by density centrifugation and stained for CD3, CD4 and CD8, and CD4+ and CD8+ T cells were sorted on a FACSAria. Results the study describes overall, beyond this receptor: Shared TCR sequences between patients were less evident than in mice, which may be partly attributable to HLA diversity in the patient population. During tofacitinib treatment, many expanded lesional clones remained in scalp and blood, and this persistence may partly explain relapse after treatment is stopped. Higher clonality and more expanded CD8+ clones were observed in lesional scalp than in normal scalp, particularly in alopecia totalis/universalis, a finding suggestive of antigenic drive. Scalp TCR repertoire analysis is complicated because resident alphabeta T cells in normal human skin are also sequenced, whereas mouse skin is dominated by gammadelta T cells. Tofacitinib significantly decreased scalp clonality and the number of expanded CD8+ clones among the top 100 scalp clones. Because the treated cohort was small and included a single nonresponder, larger studies are needed to assess links between baseline CD8+ expansion and response.

Libraries were built with the immunoSEQ multiplex PCR assay. For TCR sequencing, RNA was extracted from every sample and reverse transcribed into cDNA to serve as template. SuperScript III was used for first-strand cDNA synthesis, primed with a 2:1 mix of oligo-dT and random hexamers. Amplification bias was assessed with a synthetic immune receptor repertoire, and residual bias was removed computationally. The study's own analysis went as follows. Raw reads were preprocessed for error removal, and CDR3 was defined according to IMGT conventions as running from the conserved cysteine to phenylalanine. To get clonality, Shannon entropy was normalized by log2 of the number of productive unique TCRs and the result was subtracted from 1. Whether scalp clones were CD4 or CD8 was inferred by matching scalp TCRbeta sequences against CD4 and CD8 repertoires sorted from blood. TCRdb took this table from immuneACCESS and kept in-frame rearrangements with V and J called. Such tables lack part of the clones; where checked against another copy, unresolved V genes explain under half of the gap, and the rest is unexplained. Clonal size and the V and J genes are those of that table, whereas D and trimming came from the DNA. For this sample there are 90,000 or so clones; 40% to 50% appear just once. The ten largest make up 15% to 20% of the sample.

CDR1 GTSNPN and CDR2 SVGIG were looked up in the germline V gene (reference sequence). The CDR3 sequence holds 13 residues, the cysteine and phenylalanine included. Solely the CDR3 DNA is kept, with 39 bases framed from the first base. Trimming takes 4 bases off V and 10 bases off J; junction bases not matched to a gene: 5. The chain was built from TRBV30 and TRBJ2-1; the central 12 bases match TRBD2. The sample was CD8+ T cells sorted from blood, taken at week 24, from a patient treated with tofacitinib. The clonotype originates from a human donor with alopecia areata. The DNA sequence is given as TGTGCCTGGAATCAAGGACTAGCGGGGGAGCAGTTCTTC. Its product reads: CAWNQGLAGEQFF.